This paragraph reports one T cell receptor (beta chain). This record comes from a study of blood T cell repertoires in COVID-19. Across the study: Collection of acute and convalescent COVID-19 samples took place in the United States, Italy and Spain.

The germline gives CDR1 LGHNA, CDR2 YSLEER. The J segment lost 3 bases and the V segment lost 1 base, leaving 3 bases of the junction unmatched. The CDR3 loop spans 15 amino acids. Per the authors' pipeline: Researchers report that nucleated cell counts were estimated from reference gene primer amplification. TCRdb's table, derived via immunoSEQ multiplex PCR, lists solely in-frame clones and lacks some. V and J calls and clone size are as listed in that table; D and trimming were resolved from the DNA. The table includes about 60,000 clones, 65% to 90% detected once. The TCR comes from a human donor in a cohort sampled during active COVID-19. The sequencing sample was made of peripheral blood. The chain is built from TRBV4-3 and TRBJ2-1; TRBD1 matches 7 bases. The CDR3 DNA follows: TGCGCCAGCAGCCAAGGACAGGGCTACTACAATGAGCAGTTCTTC. Residues: CASSQGQGYYNEQFF.